Listed here are 19 T cell receptor beta chains from one sample, sequenced in a study of T cell changes during pregnancy in multiple sclerosis. Assay: immunoSEQ multiplex PCR; the TCRdb copy retains only in-frame clones and omits some. The table shows about 69,000 clones, with approximately 91% occurring only once. The input for sequencing was peripheral blood, taken before pregnancy. These receptors all stem from a female donor with multiple sclerosis, enrolled in a pregnancy study.

The chain uses TRBV14 and TRBJ2-7; D call uncertain. This CDR3 region has 15 residues. The germline gives CDR1 SGHDN, CDR2 FVKESK. V was pared by 0 bases and J by 6 bases, with 15 bases between. The CDR3 DNA reads as TGTGCCAGCAGCCAAGATTTACGGTCCTCTGGCGAGCAGTACTTC. It encodes CASSQDLRSSGEQYF.

This rearrangement joins TRBV9 to TRBJ1-2, with 7 bases lining up with TRBD1. Germline values: CDR1 SGDLS, CDR2 YYNGEE. V was clipped by 6 bases and J by 6 bases; unmatched bases: 11. The length of the CDR3 is 14 residues. This CDR3 reads CASNDKGARHGYTF. For the CDR3, the DNA is TGTGCCAGCAACGACAAGGGGGCGCGTCATGGCTACACCTTC.

The genes are TRBV7-7 and TRBJ2-1; 10 nucleotides match TRBD1. CDR1 SSHAT and CDR2 FNYEAQ come from the germline V gene (reference sequence). Germline trimming cut 6 bases from V and 5 bases from J; bases unmatched to any gene: 4. The CDR3 sequence is 14 residues long. In DNA, the CDR3 is TGTGCCAGCAGTTCCGGGACAGGGGACAATGAGCAGTTCTTC. This encodes CASSSGTGDNEQFF.

The count of this clone is one. The chain recombines TRBV6-1 with TRBJ2-3; TRBD1 matches at 8 bases. The CDR3 consists of 15 residues. V gave up 3 bases and J gave up 2 bases; unmatched junction bases: 4. Germline V gene sequence: CDR1 MNHNS, CDR2 SASEGT. CDR3 bases: TGTGCCAGCAGTGAGTGGGGACAGGACACAGATACGCAGTATTTT. It codes for CASSEWGQDTDTQYF.

The chain is built from TRBV5-8 and TRBJ1-4, with no clear D. The CDR3 runs to 16 residues. V lost 4 bases and J 0 bases, leaving 13 bases between the germline ends. Germline V gene sequence: CDR1 SGHTS, CDR2 YDEGEE. The CDR3 is CASSGSGSTTNEKLFF. In DNA form, the CDR3 reads TGTGCCAGCAGCGGATCCGGGAGCACAACTAATGAAAAACTGTTTTTT.

V and J are TRBV7-2 and TRBJ2-7; D perhaps matches TRBD2 (6 bases). From germline, CDR1 is SGHTA and CDR2 FQGNSA. CDR3 length equals 14 residues. Between the trimmed V and J ends, which lost 5 bases and 0 bases, there was a span of 11 bases. The CDR3 bases are TGTGCCAGCAGCCTGGACTACCGCTCCTACGAGCAGTACTTC. This sequence encodes CASSLDYRSYEQYF.

The chain joins TRBV29-1 to TRBJ2-1, with 12 bases fitting TRBD2. Looked up from germline, CDR1 is SQVTM and CDR2 is ANQGSEA. CDR3 length equals 16 residues. J was trimmed by 2 bases and V by 3 bases; bases with no gene match: 5. The CDR3 region is CSVEGLAGRPYNEQFF. In DNA, the CDR3 is TGCAGCGTTGAGGGACTAGCGGGCCGCCCCTACAATGAGCAGTTCTTC.

The rearrangement joins TRBV7-9 to TRBJ2-2; maybe TRBD1 (6 bases). The CDR3 contains 16 residues. Germline V CDR1 and CDR2: SEHNR, FQNEAQ (reference sequence). V lost 6 bases and J 4 bases, leaving 18 bases between the germline ends. As DNA, the CDR3 is TGTGCCAGCAGTGGTACAGGGCCATCGAGCACCGGGGAGCTGTTTTTT. Protein sequence: CASSGTGPSSTGELFF. Filled out from reference TRBV7-9 and TRBJ2-2, the complete variable domain reads DTGVSQNPRHKITKRGQNVTFRCDPISEHNRLYWYRQTLGQGPEFLTYFQNEAQLEKSRLLSDRFSAERPKGSFSTLEIQRTEQGDSAMYLCASSGTGPSSTGELFFGEGSRLTVL.

The CDR3 DNA is TGTGCCACCCCTCCCCTCGACTATGGCTACACCTTC. Its protein product is CATPPLDYGYTF. The V call is TRBV25-1, the J call TRBJ1-2; no clear D. Germline CDR1 reads MGHDK; CDR2 reads SYGVNS. The CDR3 totals 12 residues. Trimming shortened V by 10 bases and J by 3 bases, and 12 bases separated the two germline ends.

This clone has just a few counts. The genes are TRBV5-1 and TRBJ2-3; 7 bases agree with TRBD2. The CDR3 runs 14 residues. J was trimmed by 4 bases and V by 4 bases; bases with no gene match: 6. Germline V CDR1 and CDR2: SGHRS, YFSETQ. CDR3 in amino acids: CASSPGLVSDTQYF. The CDR3 region has the DNA TGCGCCAGCAGCCCCGGACTAGTCTCAGATACGCAGTATTTT.

This chain connects TRBV5-1 to TRBJ1-1, with TRBD1 matching over 9 bases. The CDR3 runs 15 residues. Germline trimming cut 3 bases from V and 1 base from J; bases unmatched to any gene: 4. Looked up from germline, CDR1 is SGHRS and CDR2 is YFSETQ. Written as DNA, the CDR3 is TGCGCCAGCAGCTCGGGGACAGGGCCGAACACTGAAGCTTTCTTT. This codes for CASSSGTGPNTEAFF. Together with reference TRBV5-1 and TRBJ1-1, the CDR3 gives the full variable domain: KAGVTQTPRYLIKTRGQQVTLSCSPISGHRSVSWYQQTPGQGLQFLFEYFSETQRNKGNFPGRFSGRQFSNSRSEMNVSTLELGDSALYLCASSSGTGPNTEAFFGQGTRLTVV.

This chain uses TRBV7-6 with TRBJ2-7, with D possibly TRBD2 on 6 matching bases. This CDR3 is built from 14 residues. V was cut by 6 bases and J by 0 bases, with 12 bases left in between. Germline CDR1 is SGHVS and CDR2 is FNYEAQ. CDR3 in DNA: TGTGCCAGCAGTTGGGGACTGGACTCCTACGAGCAGTACTTC. Encoded protein: CASSWGLDSYEQYF.

The chain links TRBV19 to TRBJ2-7; 8 bases map to TRBD1. There are 12 residues in the CDR3. V trimming: 5 bases; J trimming: 3 bases; junction bases outside the gene matches: 0. Germline assignment: CDR1 LNHDA and CDR2 SQIVND (reference sequence). CDR3 coding DNA: TGTGCCAGTAGTGACAGGGGCTACGAGCAGTACTTC. It codes for CASSDRGYEQYF. Supplemented by reference TRBV19 and TRBJ2-7, the full variable domain reads DGGITQSPKYLFRKEGQNVTLSCEQNLNHDAMYWYRQDPGQGLRLIYYSQIVNDFQKGDIAEGYSVSREKKESFPLTVTSAQKNPTAFYLCASSDRGYEQYFGPGTRLTVT.

The chain is built from TRBV2 and TRBJ1-1; 9 bases agree with TRBD1. V shed 5 bases, J shed 1 base, and the junction held 2 bases outside the gene matches. This CDR3 contains 14 residues. The germline CDR1 and CDR2 sequences are SNHLY and FYNNEI. For the CDR3, the DNA is TGTGCCAGCAGTTCGGACAGGGGGAACACTGAAGCTTTCTTT. Its translation: CASSSDRGNTEAFF.

As concerns this clone: One junction end disagrees with the germline gene, perhaps due to a read error. The chain employs TRBV7-2 and TRBJ2-7; 10 bases line up with TRBD2. CDR3 length: 16 amino acids. CDR1 SGHTA and CDR2 FQGNSA come from the germline V gene. The CDR3: CASSSTRTSGSYEQYF. In nucleotides, the CDR3 is TGTGCTAGCAGCTCCACCCGGACTAGCGGCTCCTACGAGCAGTACTTC. Using reference TRBV7-2 and TRBJ2-7 for the parts outside the CDR3, the full variable domain is GAGVSQSPSNKVTEKGKDVELRCDPISGHTALYWYRQSLGQGLEFLIYFQGNSAPDKSGLPSDRFSAERTGGSVSTLTIQRTQQEDSAVYLCASSSTRTSGSYEQYFGPGTRLTVT.

The rearrangement joins TRBV5-1 to TRBJ2-2; 8 bases match TRBD1. J lost 5 bases, V lost 4 bases, and 10 bases had no gene match. CDR1 SGHRS and CDR2 YFSETQ come from the germline V gene. The CDR3 extends over 16 amino acids. The DNA for the CDR3 is TGCGCCAGCAGCCCACCCGACAGGGGTCGAACCGGGGAGCTGTTTTTT. Protein sequence: CASSPPDRGRTGELFF.

The V gene is TRBV7-2, the J gene TRBJ2-3; 7 bases agree with TRBD2. Unmatched junction bases numbered 11, after V lost 5 bases and J lost 3 bases. The V gene's germline CDR1 is SGHTA and CDR2 FQGNSA. The CDR3 has 16 amino acids. The CDR3 spells CASSHRGRERTDTQYF. The CDR3 DNA sequence: TGTGCCAGCAGCCACCGCGGGCGGGAGCGAACAGATACGCAGTATTTT.

This chain links TRBV29-1 with TRBJ2-5, with D possibly matching TRBD2 (6 bases). CDR1 SQVTM and CDR2 ANQGSEA come from the germline V gene. This CDR3 spans 11 amino acids. V lost 2 bases to trimming and J lost 5 bases, with 6 bases between them. This CDR3 reads CSVERGETQYF. As DNA, the CDR3 is TGCAGCGTTGAACGGGGGGAGACCCAGTACTTC. The entire variable domain, with the rest obtained from reference TRBV29-1 and TRBJ2-5, is as follows: SAVISQKPSRDICQRGTSLTIQCQVDSQVTMMFWYRQQPGQSLTLIATANQGSEATYESGFVIDKFPISRPNLTFSTLTVSNMSPEDSSIYLCSVERGETQYFGPGTRLLVL.

J is TRBJ1-1 and V is TRBV7-2, with 8 bases that match TRBD1. Germline V gene lookup returns CDR1 SGHTA and CDR2 FQGNSA. Trimming removed 5 bases from V and 5 bases from J; junction bases left unmatched: 10. The CDR3 runs 15 residues. The CDR3 loop is CASSPRQGTGTEAFF. In DNA form, the CDR3 reads TGTGCCAGCAGCCCTCGACAGGGGACGGGGACTGAAGCTTTCTTT. The full variable domain, with the rest looked up from reference TRBV7-2 and TRBJ1-1, is GAGVSQSPSNKVTEKGKDVELRCDPISGHTALYWYRQSLGQGLEFLIYFQGNSAPDKSGLPSDRFSAERTGGSVSTLTIQRTQQEDSAVYLCASSPRQGTGTEAFFGQGTRLTVV.